This T cell receptor beta chain was identified during a study of blood T cell repertoires in COVID-19. For the study at large: COVID-19 samples from acute and convalescent phases originated in the United States, Italy and Spain.

Germline loops: CDR1 SGHTA, CDR2 FQGNSA. V lost 1 base and J lost 6, with 11 bases in between. The CDR3 is 14 amino acids. Source study methods: Counts of nucleated cells, estimated from reference gene primer amplification, were obtained. Measured with immunoSEQ multiplex PCR; TCRdb has only the in-frame clones, and not every one. Clone size and V and J calls were adopted from that table, with D and trimming inferred from the DNA. The table records 65,000 to 90,000 clones, 83% of them present only once. The chain carries TRBV7-2 and TRBJ2-3; possible D gene TRBD2, 6 bases. Sequenced sample: peripheral blood. The clonotype comes from a woman aged 80 or over with acute or convalescent COVID-19. Written as DNA, the CDR3 is TGTGCCAGCAGCTTAGGCCGGGACTCTGATACGCAGTATTTT. The encoded protein is CASSLGRDSDTQYF.